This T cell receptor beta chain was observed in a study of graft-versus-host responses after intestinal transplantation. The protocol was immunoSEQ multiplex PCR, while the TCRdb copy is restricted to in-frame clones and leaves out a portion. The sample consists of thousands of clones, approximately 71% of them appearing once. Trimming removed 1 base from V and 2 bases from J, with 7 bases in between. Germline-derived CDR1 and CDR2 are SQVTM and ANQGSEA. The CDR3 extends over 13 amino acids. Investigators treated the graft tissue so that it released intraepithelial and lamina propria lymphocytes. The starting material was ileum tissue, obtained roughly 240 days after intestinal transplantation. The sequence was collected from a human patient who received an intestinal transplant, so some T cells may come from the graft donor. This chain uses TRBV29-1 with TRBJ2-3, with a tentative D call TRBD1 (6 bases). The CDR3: CSVEGTDTDTQYF. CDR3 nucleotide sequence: TGCAGCGTTGAAGGGACAGACACAGATACGCAGTATTTT.